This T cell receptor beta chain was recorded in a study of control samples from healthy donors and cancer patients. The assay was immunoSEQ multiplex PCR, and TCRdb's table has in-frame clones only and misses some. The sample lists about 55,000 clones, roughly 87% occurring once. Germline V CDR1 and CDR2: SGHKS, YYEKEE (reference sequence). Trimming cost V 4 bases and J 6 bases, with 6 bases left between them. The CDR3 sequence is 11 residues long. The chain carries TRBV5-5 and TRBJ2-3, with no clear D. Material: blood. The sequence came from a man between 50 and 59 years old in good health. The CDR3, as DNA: TGTGCCAGCAGCCAACAGGATACGCAGTATTTT. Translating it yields CASSQQDTQYF. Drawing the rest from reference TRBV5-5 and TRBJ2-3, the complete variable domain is DAGVTQSPTHLIKTRGQQVTLRCSPISGHKSVSWYQQVLGQGPQFIFQYYEKEERGRGNFPDRFSARQFPNYSSELNVNALLLGDSALYLCASSQQDTQYFGPGTRLTVL.